Below are 9 T cell receptor beta chains sequenced from a single sample in a study of blood T cells in healthy people across ages. PCR was performed a second time for about 7 to 12 cycles using a sample-barcoded 5' primer and a J-beta primer mix. TCRdb called the 5' RACE reads again in MiXCR, with one record for every CDR3 protein. The profile shows roughly 1 million distinct CDR3 sequences, roughly 24% of them singletons. A further study also used this sample, focusing on T cells of mothers and their children.

The sequenced sample was blood. These receptors all come from a girl aged 2-9 years in good health.

This rearrangement joins TRBV2 to TRBJ1-4; no clear D gene. Deletions cut 7 bases from V and 8 bases from J, with 11 bases between. Germline CDR1 SNHLY, CDR2 FYNNEI. This CDR3 comprises 12 residues. The CDR3 DNA reads TGTGCCAGCACCGGGGAAGAGGAAAAACTGTTTTTT. Amino acid sequence: CASTGEEEKLFF. The full variable domain, its missing parts supplied by reference TRBV2 and TRBJ1-4, is EPEVTQTPSHQVTQMGQEVILRCVPISNHLYFYWYRQILGQKVEFLVSFYNNEISEKSEIFDDQFSVERPDGSNFTLKIRSTKLEDSAMYFCASTGEEEKLFFGSGTQLSVL.

Worth noting for this clonotype: Sequence at one end of the junction differs from germline and may be a read error. V usage is TRBV4-1 and J usage is TRBJ2-5; 10 bases agree with TRBD2. The CDR3 spans 15 residues. Germline V gives CDR1 MGHRA, CDR2 YSYEKL. The CDR3 here is CASSQGAGGGNEQLF. The DNA for the CDR3 is TGCGCCAGCAGCCAAGGAGCGGGAGGGGGAAATGAGCAGCTCTTC.

The V call is TRBV7-2, the J call TRBJ2-5; 8 nucleotides match TRBD2. V lost 4 bases to trimming and J lost 7 bases; unmatched junction nucleotides: 14. Germline CDR1 is SGHTA and CDR2 is FQGNSA. This CDR3 has 16 residues. In nucleotides, the CDR3 is TGTGCCAGCAGCTCGGGAGGGGGGTTAAGAAAGGGGACCCAGTACTTC. Translated, it gives CASSSGGGLRKGTQYF. The whole variable domain, remainder taken from reference TRBV7-2 and TRBJ2-5, is GAGVSQSPSNKVTEKGKDVELRCDPISGHTALYWYRQSLGQGLEFLIYFQGNSAPDKSGLPSDRFSAERTGGSVSTLTIQRTQQEDSAVYLCASSSGGGLRKGTQYFGPGTRLLVL.

V usage is TRBV9 and J usage is TRBJ2-7; D remains ambiguous. This CDR3 region has 14 residues. Looked up from germline, CDR1 is SGDLS and CDR2 is YYNGEE. The V gene lost 3 bases and the J gene lost 2 bases, with 12 bases spanning the gap. The CDR3 region has the DNA TGTGCCAGCAGCGCCGGGTTTGGGGCCTACGAGCAGTACTTC. Its translation: CASSAGFGAYEQYF. Based on the CDR3 plus reference TRBV9 and TRBJ2-7, the full variable domain is DSGVTQTPKHLITATGQRVTLRCSPRSGDLSVYWYQQSLDQGLQFLIQYYNGEERAKGNILERFSAQQFPDLHSELNLSSLELGDSALYFCASSAGFGAYEQYFGPGTRLTVT.

This clonotype occurred a few times. This sequence joins TRBV6-5 and TRBJ1-2; D gene uncertain. Germline CDR1 reads MNHEY; CDR2 reads SVGAGI. The CDR3 extends over 11 amino acids. V was pared by 2 bases and J by 8 bases, with 6 bases between. This chain's CDR3 is CASSYDGGYTF. CDR3 nucleotides: TGTGCCAGCAGTTACGATGGAGGCTACACCTTC.

This clonotype has just a few counts. V and J are TRBV20-1 and TRBJ2-3, with D possibly being TRBD1 (5 bases). The CDR3 loop spans 17 amino acids. Per the germline V gene, CDR1 is DFQATT and CDR2 is SNEGSKA (reference sequence). V was trimmed by 0 bases and J by 4 bases, leaving 20 bases between them. The CDR3 protein is CSARDSSGAVYADTQYF. The DNA for the CDR3 is TGCAGTGCTAGAGATTCGTCTGGGGCGGTATATGCAGATACGCAGTATTTT.

This clonotype was seen a few times. J is TRBJ2-5 and V is TRBV4-1; tentatively, D is TRBD2 (6 bases). The CDR3 totals 18 residues. The V end lost 0 bases, the J end lost 3 bases, and 20 bases lay between the germline ends. CDR1 is MGHRA, CDR2 YSYEKL, per germline. The CDR3 loop reads CASSQDSEGGLSKETQYF. As DNA, the CDR3 is TGCGCCAGCAGCCAAGATAGTGAGGGAGGTTTATCTAAAGAGACCCAGTACTTC.

In its sample, this clonotype was seen a few times. The J gene is TRBJ2-3, the V gene TRBV2, with D uncertain. The V gene's germline CDR1 is SNHLY and CDR2 FYNNEI. The V end was cut by 7 bases, the J end by 5 bases, with 19 bases between. This CDR3 has 15 residues. The CDR3 here is CASTEDLSLGDTQYF. Written as DNA, the CDR3 is TGTGCCAGCACCGAGGACCTTTCTTTGGGAGATACGCAGTATTTT.

This clonotype was seen a handful of times. The chain combines TRBV7-2 with TRBJ1-4; D is unclear. V dropped 3 bases and J dropped 7 bases, with 15 bases sitting between them. The CDR3 is 15 amino acids. Germline CDR1 is SGHTA and CDR2 is FQGNSA. Here the CDR3 reads CASSLGTALGEKLFF. DNA of the CDR3: TGTGCCAGCAGCTTGGGCACAGCCCTGGGTGAAAAACTGTTTTTT.